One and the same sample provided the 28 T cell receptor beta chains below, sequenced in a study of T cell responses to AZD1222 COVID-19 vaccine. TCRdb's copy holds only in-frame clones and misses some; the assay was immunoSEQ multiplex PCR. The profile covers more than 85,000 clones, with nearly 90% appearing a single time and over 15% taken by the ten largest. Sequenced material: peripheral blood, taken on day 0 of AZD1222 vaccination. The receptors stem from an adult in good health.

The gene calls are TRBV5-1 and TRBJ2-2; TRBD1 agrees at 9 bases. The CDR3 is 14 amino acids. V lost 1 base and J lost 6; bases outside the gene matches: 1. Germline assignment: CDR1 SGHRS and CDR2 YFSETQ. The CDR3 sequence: CASSLRQGAGELFF. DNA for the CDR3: TGCGCCAGCAGCTTGAGACAGGGGGCCGGGGAGCTGTTTTTT.

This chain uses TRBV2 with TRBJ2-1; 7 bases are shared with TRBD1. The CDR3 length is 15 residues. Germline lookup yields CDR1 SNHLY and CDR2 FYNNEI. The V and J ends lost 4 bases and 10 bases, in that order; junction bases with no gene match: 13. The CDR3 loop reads CASSVEGRGPREQFF. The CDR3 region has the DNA TGTGCCAGCAGTGTAGAGGGAAGGGGGCCTAGAGAGCAGTTCTTC.

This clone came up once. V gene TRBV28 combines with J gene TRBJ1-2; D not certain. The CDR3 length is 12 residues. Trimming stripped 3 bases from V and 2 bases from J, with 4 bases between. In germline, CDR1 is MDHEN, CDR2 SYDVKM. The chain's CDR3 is CASSFRNYGYTF. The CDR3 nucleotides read TGTGCCAGCAGTTTCCGAAACTATGGCTACACCTTC.

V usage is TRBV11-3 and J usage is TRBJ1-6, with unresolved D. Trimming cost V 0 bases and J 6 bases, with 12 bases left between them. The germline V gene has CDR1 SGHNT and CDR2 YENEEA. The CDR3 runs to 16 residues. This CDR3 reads CASSLDRGRPNSPLHF. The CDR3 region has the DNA TGTGCCAGCAGCTTAGACCGAGGGAGACCTAATTCACCCCTCCACTTT. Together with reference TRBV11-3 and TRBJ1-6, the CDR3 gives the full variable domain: EAGVVQSPRYKIIEKKQPVAFWCNPISGHNTLYWYLQNLGQGPELLIRYENEEAVDDSQLPKDRFSAERLKGVDSTLKIQPAELGDSAVYLCASSLDRGRPNSPLHFGNGTRLTVT.

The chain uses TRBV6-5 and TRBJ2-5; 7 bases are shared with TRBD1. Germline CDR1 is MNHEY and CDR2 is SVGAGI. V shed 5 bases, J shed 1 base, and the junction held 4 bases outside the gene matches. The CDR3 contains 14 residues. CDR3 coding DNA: TGTGCCAGCAGTCAGACAGGGACCCAAGAGACCCAGTACTTC. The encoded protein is CASSQTGTQETQYF.

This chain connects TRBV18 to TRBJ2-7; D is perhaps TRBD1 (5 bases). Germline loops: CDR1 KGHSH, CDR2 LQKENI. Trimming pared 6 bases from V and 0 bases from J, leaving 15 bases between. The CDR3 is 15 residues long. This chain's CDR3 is CASSSEGALSYEQYF. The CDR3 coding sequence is TGTGCCAGCTCTTCCGAAGGGGCCCTCTCCTACGAGCAGTACTTC.

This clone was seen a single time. The CDR3 sequence is CASIREGVGEKLFF. The CDR3 region has the DNA TGTGCCAGCATACGGGAAGGGGTCGGGGAAAAACTGTTTTTT. The rearrangement joins TRBV2 to TRBJ1-4; D may be TRBD1 (5 bases). V gave up 7 bases and J gave up 8 bases, with 17 bases separating them. Germline V gives CDR1 SNHLY, CDR2 FYNNEI. The CDR3 is 14 residues long.

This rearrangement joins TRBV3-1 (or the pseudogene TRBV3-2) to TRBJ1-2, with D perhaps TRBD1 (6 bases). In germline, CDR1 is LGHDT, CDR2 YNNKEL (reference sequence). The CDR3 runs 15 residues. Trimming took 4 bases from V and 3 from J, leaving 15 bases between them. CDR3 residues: CASSRGGDRHYGYTF. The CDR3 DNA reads TGTGCCAGCAGCCGAGGGGGGGATCGTCACTATGGCTACACCTTC.

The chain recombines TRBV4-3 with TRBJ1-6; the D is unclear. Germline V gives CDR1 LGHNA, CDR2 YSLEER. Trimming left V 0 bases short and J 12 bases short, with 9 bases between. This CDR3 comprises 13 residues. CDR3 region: CASSQEGLGPLHF. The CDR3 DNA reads TGCGCCAGCAGCCAAGAAGGGTTGGGACCCCTCCACTTT.

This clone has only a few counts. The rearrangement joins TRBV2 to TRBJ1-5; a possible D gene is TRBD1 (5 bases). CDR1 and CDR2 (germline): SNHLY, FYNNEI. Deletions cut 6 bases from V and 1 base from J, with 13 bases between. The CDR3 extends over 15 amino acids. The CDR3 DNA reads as TGTGCCAGCAGCGTGGACAAGACGAGCAATCAGCCCCAGCATTTT. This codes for CASSVDKTSNQPQHF.

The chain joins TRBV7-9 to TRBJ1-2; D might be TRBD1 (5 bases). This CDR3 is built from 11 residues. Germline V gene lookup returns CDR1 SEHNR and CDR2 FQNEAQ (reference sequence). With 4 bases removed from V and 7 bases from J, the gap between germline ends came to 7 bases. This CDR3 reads CASSSGTGYTF. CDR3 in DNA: TGTGCCAGCAGCTCTGGGACTGGCTACACCTTC.

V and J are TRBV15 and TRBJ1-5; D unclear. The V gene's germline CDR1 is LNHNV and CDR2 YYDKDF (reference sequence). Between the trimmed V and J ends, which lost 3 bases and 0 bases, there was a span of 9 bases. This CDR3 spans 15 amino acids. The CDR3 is CATSRLRDSNQPQHF. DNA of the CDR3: TGTGCCACCAGCAGGCTCCGGGATAGCAATCAGCCCCAGCATTTT.

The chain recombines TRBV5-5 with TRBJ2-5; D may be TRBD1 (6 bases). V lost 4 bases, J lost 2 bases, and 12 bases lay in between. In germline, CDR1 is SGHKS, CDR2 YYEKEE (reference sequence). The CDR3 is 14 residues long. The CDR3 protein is CASSADSLQETQYF. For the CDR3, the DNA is TGTGCCAGCAGCGCGGACAGCCTACAAGAGACCCAGTACTTC.

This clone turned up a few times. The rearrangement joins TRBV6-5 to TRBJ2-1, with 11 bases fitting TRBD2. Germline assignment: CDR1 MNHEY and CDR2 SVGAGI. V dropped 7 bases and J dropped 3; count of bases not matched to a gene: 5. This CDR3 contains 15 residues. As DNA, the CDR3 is TGTGCCAGCACTATTGGGACTAGCGGCTACAATGAGCAGTTCTTC. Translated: CASTIGTSGYNEQFF.

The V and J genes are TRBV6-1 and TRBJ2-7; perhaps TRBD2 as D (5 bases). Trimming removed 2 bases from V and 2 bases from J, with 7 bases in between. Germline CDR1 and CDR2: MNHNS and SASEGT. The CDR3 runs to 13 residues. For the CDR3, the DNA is TGTGCCAGCAGTGAATGGACTCCCTACGAGCAGTACGTC. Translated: CASSEWTPYEQYV.

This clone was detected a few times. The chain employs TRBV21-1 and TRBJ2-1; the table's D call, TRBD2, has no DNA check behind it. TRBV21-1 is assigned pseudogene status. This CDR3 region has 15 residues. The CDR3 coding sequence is TGTGCCAGCAGCTACCGGACTAGCCCGGACAATGAGCAGTTCTTC. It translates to CASSYRTSPDNEQFF.

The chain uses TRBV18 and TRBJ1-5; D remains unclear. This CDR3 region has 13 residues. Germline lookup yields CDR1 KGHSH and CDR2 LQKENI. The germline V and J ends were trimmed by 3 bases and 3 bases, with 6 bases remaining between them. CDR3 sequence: CASSPTDNQPQHF. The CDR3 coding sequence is TGTGCCAGCTCACCGACGGACAATCAGCCCCAGCATTTT.

This chain's CDR3 is CASRGRLNTGELFF. The CDR3 nucleotides read TGTGCCAGCAGGGGTAGGCTTAACACCGGGGAGCTGTTTTTT. The V gene is TRBV2, the J gene TRBJ2-2; D not resolved. CDR1 is SNHLY, CDR2 FYNNEI, per germline. The CDR3 totals 14 residues. Trimming cost V 6 bases and J 2 bases, with 10 bases left between them.

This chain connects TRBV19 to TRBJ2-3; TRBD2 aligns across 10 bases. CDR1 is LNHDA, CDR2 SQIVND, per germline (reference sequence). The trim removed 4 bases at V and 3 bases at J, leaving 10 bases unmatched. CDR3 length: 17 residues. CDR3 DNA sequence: TGTGCCAGTAGTAGGGAAGAGGCTAGCGGGAGTACAGATACGCAGTATTTT. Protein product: CASSREEASGSTDTQYF.

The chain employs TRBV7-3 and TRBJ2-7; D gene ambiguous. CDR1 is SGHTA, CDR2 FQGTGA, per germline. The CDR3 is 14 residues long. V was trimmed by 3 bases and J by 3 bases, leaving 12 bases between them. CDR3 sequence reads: CASSLKHGVYEQYF. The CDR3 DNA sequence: TGTGCCAGCAGCTTGAAGCACGGAGTCTACGAGCAGTACTTC.

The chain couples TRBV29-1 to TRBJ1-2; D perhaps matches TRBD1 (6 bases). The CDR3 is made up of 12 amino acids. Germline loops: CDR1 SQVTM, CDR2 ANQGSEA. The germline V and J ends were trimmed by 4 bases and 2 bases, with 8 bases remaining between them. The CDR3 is CSVVQGNYGYTF. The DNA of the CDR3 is TGCAGCGTTGTACAGGGAAACTATGGCTACACCTTC.

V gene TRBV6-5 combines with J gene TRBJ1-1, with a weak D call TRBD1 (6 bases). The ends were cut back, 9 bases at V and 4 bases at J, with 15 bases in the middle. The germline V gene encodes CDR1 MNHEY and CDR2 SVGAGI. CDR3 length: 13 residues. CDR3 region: CASSDRYLTEAFF. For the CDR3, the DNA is TGTGCCAGTTCTGACAGGTACCTCACTGAAGCTTTCTTT.

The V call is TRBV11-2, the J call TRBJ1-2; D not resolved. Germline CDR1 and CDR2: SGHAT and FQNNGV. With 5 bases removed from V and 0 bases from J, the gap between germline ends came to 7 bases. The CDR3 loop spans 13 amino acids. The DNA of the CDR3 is TGTGCCAGCAGCAGGAACACTAACTATGGCTACACCTTC. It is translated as CASSRNTNYGYTF.

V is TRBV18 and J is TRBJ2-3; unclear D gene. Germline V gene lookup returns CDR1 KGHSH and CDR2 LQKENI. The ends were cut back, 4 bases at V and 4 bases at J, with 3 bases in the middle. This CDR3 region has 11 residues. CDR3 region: CASSLADTQYF. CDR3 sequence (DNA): TGTGCCAGCTCACTGGCAGATACGCAGTATTTT.

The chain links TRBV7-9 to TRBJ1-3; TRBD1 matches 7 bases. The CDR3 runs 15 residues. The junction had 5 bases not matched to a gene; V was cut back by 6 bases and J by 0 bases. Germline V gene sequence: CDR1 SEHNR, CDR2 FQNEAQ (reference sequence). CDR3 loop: CASSSRTGSGNTIYF. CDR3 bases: TGTGCCAGCAGTTCGCGGACAGGCTCTGGAAACACCATATATTTT. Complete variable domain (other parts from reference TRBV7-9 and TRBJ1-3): DTGVSQNPRHKITKRGQNVTFRCDPISEHNRLYWYRQTLGQGPEFLTYFQNEAQLEKSRLLSDRFSAERPKGSFSTLEIQRTEQGDSAMYLCASSSRTGSGNTIYFGEGSWLTVV.

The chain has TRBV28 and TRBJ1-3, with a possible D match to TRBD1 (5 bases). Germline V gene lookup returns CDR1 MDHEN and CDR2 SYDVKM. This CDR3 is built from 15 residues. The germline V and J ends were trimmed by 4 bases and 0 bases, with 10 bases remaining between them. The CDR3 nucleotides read TGTGCCAGCAGTTGGGGACTGAACTCTGGAAACACCATATATTTT. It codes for CASSWGLNSGNTIYF. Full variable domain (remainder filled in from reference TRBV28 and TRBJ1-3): DVKVTQSSRYLVKRTGEKVFLECVQDMDHENMFWYRQDPGLGLRLIYFSYDVKMKEKGDIPEGYSVSREKKERFSLILESASTNQTSMYLCASSWGLNSGNTIYFGEGSWLTVV.

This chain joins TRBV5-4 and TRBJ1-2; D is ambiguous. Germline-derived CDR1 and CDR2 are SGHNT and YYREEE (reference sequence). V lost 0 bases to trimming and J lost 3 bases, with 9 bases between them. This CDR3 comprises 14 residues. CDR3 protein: CASSLVGQDYGYTF. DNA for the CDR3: TGTGCCAGCAGCTTGGTAGGGCAGGACTATGGCTACACCTTC.

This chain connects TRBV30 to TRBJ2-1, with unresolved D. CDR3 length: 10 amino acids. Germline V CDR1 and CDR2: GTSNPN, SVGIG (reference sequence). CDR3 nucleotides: TGTTCCTTGGGAAGGATTGAGCAGTTCTTC. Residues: CSLGRIEQFF.